This T cell receptor beta chain was sequenced for a study of shared clonotypes between healthy human individuals. Study details: Used for every donor were three CD4 naive, three CD4 memory, two CD8 naive and one CD8 memory plate. Study results and limitations: Only blood underwent sampling, and tissue repertoires likely differ. Around 4.9% of naive CD4 clonotypes were shared across a handful of donors.

Germline CDR1 and CDR2: MGHRA and YSYEKL. This CDR3 contains 15 residues. A word on this clone: Its antigen is undetermined. The junction departs from germline at one end; a sequencing error may be responsible.

Naive CD8 cells, CD45RO-negative and positively selected for CCR7, excluded terminally differentiated effector memory CD45RA+ cells. Sorted-subset replicate PCR reactions were performed with around 200 ng DNA, corresponding to 25,000 to 35,000 T cell genomes. The repertoire was sequenced with immunoSEQ multiplex PCR; TCRdb's copy has only in-frame clones and lacks some. The table lists some 2,000,000 clones, just under 95% of them singletons. This clonotype was sampled from a man between 18 and 35 years old in good health. The sequenced material came from naive CD8+ T cells sorted from blood. The chain combines TRBV4-1 with TRBJ1-2; no clear D. CDR3 nucleotides: TGCGTCAGCAGCCAAGTCGCCTCGGCCAACTATGGCTACACCTTC. Translated, it gives CVSSQVASANYGYTF.